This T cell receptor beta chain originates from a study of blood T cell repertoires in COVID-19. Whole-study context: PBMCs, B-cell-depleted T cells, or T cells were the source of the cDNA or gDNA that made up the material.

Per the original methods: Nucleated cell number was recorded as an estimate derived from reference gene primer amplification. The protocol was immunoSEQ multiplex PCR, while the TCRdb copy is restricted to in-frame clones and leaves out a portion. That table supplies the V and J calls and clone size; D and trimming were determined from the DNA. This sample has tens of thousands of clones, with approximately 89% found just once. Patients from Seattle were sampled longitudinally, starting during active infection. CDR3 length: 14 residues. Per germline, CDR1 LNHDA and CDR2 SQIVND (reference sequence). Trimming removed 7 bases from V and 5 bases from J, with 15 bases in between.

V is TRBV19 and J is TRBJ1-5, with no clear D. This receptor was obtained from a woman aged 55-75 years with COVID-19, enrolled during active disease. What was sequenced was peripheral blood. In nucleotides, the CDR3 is TGTGCCAGTACATTTCGACTCCGGGATCAGCCCCAGCATTTT. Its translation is CASTFRLRDQPQHF. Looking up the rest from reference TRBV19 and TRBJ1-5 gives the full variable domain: DGGITQSPKYLFRKEGQNVTLSCEQNLNHDAMYWYRQDPGQGLRLIYYSQIVNDFQKGDIAEGYSVSREKKESFPLTVTSAQKNPTAFYLCASTFRLRDQPQHFGDGTRLSIL.